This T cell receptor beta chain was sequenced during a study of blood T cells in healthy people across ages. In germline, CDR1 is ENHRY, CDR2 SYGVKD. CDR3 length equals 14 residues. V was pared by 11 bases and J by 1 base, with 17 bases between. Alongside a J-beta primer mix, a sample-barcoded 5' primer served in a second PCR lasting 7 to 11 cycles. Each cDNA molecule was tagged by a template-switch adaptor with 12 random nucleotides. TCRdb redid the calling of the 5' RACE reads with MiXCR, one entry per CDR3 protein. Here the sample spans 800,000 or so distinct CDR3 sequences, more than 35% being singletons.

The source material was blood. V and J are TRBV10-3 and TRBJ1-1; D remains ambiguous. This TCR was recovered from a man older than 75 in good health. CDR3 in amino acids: CAASPKDPNTEAFF. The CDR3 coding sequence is TGTGCCGCATCTCCAAAAGATCCGAACACTGAAGCTTTCTTT.